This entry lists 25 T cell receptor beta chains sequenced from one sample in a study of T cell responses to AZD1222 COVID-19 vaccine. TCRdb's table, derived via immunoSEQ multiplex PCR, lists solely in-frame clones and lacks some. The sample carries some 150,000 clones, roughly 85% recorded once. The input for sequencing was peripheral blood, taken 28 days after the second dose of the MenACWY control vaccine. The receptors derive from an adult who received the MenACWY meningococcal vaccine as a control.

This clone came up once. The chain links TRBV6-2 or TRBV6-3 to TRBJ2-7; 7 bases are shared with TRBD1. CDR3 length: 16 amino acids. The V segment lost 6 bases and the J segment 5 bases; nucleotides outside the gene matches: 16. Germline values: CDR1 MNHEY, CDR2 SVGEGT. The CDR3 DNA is TGTGCCAGCAGCCAAGGCCCCGACAGGGCCCTCGACGAGCAGTACTTC. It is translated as CASSQGPDRALDEQYF.

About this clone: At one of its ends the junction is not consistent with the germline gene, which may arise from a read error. The CDR3 region has the DNA TGTGCTAGCAGCTTAACCCCCGACGGGAGCTCTGGAAACACCATATATTTT. Residues: CASSLTPDGSSGNTIYF. V gene TRBV7-7 combines with J gene TRBJ1-3; D remains ambiguous. The CDR3 loop spans 17 amino acids. Germline V CDR1 and CDR2: SSHAT, FNYEAQ (reference sequence).

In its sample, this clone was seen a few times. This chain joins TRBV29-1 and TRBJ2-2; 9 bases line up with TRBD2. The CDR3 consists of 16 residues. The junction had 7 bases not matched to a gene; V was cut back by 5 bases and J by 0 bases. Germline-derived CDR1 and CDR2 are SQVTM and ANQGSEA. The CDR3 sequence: CSVLAGASSNTGELFF. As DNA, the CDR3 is TGCAGCGTTTTAGCGGGAGCTTCTTCGAACACCGGGGAGCTGTTTTTT.

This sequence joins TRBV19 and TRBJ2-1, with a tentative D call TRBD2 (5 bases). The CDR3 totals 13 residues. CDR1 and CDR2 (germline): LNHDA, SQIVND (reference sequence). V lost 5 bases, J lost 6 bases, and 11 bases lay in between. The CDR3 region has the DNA TGTGCCAGTAGTTTAGGACTGTTCAATGAGCAGTTCTTC. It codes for CASSLGLFNEQFF.

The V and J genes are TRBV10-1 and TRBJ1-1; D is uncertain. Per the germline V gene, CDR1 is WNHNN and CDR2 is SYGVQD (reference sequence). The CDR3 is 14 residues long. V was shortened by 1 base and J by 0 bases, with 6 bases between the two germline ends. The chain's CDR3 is CASSEYGMNTEAFF. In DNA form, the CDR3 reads TGCGCCAGCAGTGAGTACGGTATGAACACTGAAGCTTTCTTT.

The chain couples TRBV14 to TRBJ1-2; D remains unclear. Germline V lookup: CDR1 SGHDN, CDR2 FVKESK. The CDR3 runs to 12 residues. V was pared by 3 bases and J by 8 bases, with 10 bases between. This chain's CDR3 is CASSQGIRGYTF. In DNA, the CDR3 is TGTGCCAGCAGCCAGGGCATACGAGGCTACACCTTC. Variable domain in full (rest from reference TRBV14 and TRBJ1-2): EAGVTQFPSHSVIEKGQTVTLRCDPISGHDNLYWYRRVMGKEIKFLLHFVKESKQDESGMPNNRFLAERTGGTYSTLKVQPAELEDSGVYFCASSQGIRGYTFGSGTRLTVV.

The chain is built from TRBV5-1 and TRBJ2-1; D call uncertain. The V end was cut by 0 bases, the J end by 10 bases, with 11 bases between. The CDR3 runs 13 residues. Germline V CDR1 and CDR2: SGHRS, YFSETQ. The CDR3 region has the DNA TGCGCCAGCAGCTTGGGGCAGTTTAAAGAGCAGTTCTTC. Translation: CASSLGQFKEQFF. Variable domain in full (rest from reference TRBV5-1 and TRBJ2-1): KAGVTQTPRYLIKTRGQQVTLSCSPISGHRSVSWYQQTPGQGLQFLFEYFSETQRNKGNFPGRFSGRQFSNSRSEMNVSTLELGDSALYLCASSLGQFKEQFFGPGTRLTVL.

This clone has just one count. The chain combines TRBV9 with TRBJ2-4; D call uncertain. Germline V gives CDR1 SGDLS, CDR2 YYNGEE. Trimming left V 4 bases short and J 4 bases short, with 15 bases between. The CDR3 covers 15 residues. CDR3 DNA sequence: TGTGCCAGCAGCCCTCTCCCCCTAGAGAAAAACATTCAGTACTTC. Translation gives CASSPLPLEKNIQYF.

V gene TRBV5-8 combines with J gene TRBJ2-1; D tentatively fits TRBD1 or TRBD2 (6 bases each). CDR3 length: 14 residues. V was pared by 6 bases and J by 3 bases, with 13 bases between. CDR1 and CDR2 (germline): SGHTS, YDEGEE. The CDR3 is CASNPGANYNEQFF. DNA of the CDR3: TGTGCCAGCAACCCGGGGGCTAACTACAATGAGCAGTTCTTC.

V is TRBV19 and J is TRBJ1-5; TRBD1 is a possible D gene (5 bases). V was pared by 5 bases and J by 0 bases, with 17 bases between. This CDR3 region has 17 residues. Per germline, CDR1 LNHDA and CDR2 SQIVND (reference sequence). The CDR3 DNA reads TGTGCCAGTAGTCAGGAGGGACGGATTAATAGCAATCAGCCCCAGCATTTT. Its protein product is CASSQEGRINSNQPQHF.

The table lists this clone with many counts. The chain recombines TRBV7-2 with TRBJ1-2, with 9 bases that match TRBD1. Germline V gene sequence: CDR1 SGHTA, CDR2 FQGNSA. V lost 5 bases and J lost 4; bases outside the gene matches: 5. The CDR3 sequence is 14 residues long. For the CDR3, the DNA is TGTGCCAGCAGCGAAGGGACAGGGATCTATGGCTACACCTTC. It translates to CASSEGTGIYGYTF.

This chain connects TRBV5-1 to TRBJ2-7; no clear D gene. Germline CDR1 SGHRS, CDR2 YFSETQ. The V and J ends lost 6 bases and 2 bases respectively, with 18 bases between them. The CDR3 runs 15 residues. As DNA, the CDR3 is TGCGCCAGCACCCTCGTTCCCCATTCAGCCTACGAGCAGTACTTC. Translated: CASTLVPHSAYEQYF.

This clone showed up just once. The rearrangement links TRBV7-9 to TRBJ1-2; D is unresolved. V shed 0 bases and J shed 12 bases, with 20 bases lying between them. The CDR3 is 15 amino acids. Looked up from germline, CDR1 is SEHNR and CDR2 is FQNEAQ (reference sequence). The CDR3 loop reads CASSLARYETASNTF. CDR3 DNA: TGTGCCAGCAGCTTAGCGAGGTACGAGACGGCCTCTAACACCTTC.

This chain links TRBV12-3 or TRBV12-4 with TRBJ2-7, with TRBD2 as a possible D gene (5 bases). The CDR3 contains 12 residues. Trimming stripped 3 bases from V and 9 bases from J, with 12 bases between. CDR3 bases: TGTGCCAGCAGTTTTGGGGTACTAGGGCAGTACTTC. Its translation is CASSFGVLGQYF.

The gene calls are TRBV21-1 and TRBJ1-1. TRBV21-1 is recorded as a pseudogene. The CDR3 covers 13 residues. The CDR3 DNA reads TGTGCCAACAGGATAGACGGGGGGCCTGAAGCTTTCTTT. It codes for CANRIDGGPEAFF.

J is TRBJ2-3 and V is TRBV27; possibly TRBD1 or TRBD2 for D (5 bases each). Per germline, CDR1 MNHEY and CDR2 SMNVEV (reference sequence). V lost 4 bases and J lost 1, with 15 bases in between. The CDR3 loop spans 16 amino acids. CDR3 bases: TGTGCCAGCAGTTCTGACAGTCCCGGGGGCACAGATACGCAGTATTTT. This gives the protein CASSSDSPGGTDTQYF.

For the CDR3, the DNA is TGTGCCAGCAGTCGGACAGGGTTGGGAAACACCATATATTTT. Translation gives CASSRTGLGNTIYF. V and J are TRBV6-5 and TRBJ1-3; 8 bases match TRBD1. Losses at the gene ends were 5 bases for V and 4 bases for J; bases not matched to a gene: 4. The CDR3 extends over 14 amino acids. Germline loops: CDR1 MNHEY, CDR2 SVGAGI.

CDR3 coding DNA: TGTGCCAGCAGTTACTCAAGGGACAGGGGGCCCTCGGGGCAAGAGACCCAGTACTTC. Amino acids: CASSYSRDRGPSGQETQYF. The rearrangement uses TRBV6-2 or TRBV6-3 and TRBJ2-5; 12 positions match TRBD1. The J segment lost 2 bases and the V segment lost 0 bases, leaving 10 bases of the junction unmatched. Germline V gene lookup returns CDR1 MNHEY and CDR2 SVGEGT. This CDR3 contains 19 residues.

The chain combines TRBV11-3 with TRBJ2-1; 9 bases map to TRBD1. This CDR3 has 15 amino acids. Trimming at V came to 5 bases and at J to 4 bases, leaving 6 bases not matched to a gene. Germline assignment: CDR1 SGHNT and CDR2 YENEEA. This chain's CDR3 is CASSTGTGSYNEQFF. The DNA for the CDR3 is TGTGCCAGCAGCACCGGGACAGGGAGTTACAATGAGCAGTTCTTC.

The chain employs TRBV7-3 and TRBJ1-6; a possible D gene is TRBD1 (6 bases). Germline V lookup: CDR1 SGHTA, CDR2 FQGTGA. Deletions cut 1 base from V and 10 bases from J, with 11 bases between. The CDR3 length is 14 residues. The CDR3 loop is CASSLKTGSSPLHF. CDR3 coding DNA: TGTGCCAGCAGCTTAAAAACAGGGTCCTCACCCCTCCACTTT.

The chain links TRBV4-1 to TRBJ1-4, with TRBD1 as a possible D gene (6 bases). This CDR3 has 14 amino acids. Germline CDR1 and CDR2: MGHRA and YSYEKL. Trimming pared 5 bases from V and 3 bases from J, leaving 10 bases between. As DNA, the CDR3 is TGCGCCAGCAGCGTGGACAGACCTAATGAAAAACTGTTTTTT. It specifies CASSVDRPNEKLFF.

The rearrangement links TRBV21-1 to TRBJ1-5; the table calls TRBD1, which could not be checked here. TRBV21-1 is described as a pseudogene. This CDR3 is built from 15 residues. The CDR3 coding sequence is TGTGCCAGCAGCAAAGAGGGACAGGCTAATCAGCCCCAGCATTTT. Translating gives CASSKEGQANQPQHF.

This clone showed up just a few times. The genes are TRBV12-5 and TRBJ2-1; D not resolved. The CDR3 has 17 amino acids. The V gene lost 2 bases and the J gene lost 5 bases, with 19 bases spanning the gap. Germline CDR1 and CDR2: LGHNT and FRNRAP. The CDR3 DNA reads TGTGCTAGTGGTTTGCCATCACGACGGCTTAAGGACAATGAGCAGTTCTTC. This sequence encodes CASGLPSRRLKDNEQFF.

In nucleotides, the CDR3 is TGTGCCAGCAGCATTGACAGGGTCTTAGGCTACACCTTC. Residues: CASSIDRVLGYTF. This chain connects TRBV7-2 to TRBJ1-2; 7 nucleotides agree with TRBD1. The CDR3 is 13 residues long. V trimming: 5 bases; J trimming: 8 bases; junction bases outside the gene matches: 8. Per germline, CDR1 SGHTA and CDR2 FQGNSA. The complete variable domain, with remaining parts taken from reference TRBV7-2 and TRBJ1-2, reads GAGVSQSPSNKVTEKGKDVELRCDPISGHTALYWYRQSLGQGLEFLIYFQGNSAPDKSGLPSDRFSAERTGGSVSTLTIQRTQQEDSAVYLCASSIDRVLGYTFGSGTRLTVV.

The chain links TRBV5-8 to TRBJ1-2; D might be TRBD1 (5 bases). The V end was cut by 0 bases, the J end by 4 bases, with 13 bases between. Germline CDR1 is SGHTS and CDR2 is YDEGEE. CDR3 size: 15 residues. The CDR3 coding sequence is TGTGCCAGCAGCTTGGGGGTCAGGGCAGCCTATGGCTACACCTTC. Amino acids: CASSLGVRAAYGYTF.